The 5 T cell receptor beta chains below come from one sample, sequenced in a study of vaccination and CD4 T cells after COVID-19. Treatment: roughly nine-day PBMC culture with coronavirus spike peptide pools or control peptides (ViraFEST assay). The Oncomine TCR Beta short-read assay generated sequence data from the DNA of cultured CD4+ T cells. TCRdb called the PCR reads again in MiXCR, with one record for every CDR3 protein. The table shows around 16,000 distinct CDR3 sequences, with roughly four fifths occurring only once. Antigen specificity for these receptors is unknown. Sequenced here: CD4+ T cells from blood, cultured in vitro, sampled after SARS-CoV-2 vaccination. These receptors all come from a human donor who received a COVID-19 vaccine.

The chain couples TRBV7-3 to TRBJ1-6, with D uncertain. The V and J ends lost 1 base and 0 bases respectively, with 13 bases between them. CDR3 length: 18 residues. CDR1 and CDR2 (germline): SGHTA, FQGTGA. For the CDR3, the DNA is TGTGCCAGCAGCTTAAGAGGAGGTGCCGGCTCCTATAATTCACCCCTCCACTTT. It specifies CASSLRGGAGSYNSPLHF. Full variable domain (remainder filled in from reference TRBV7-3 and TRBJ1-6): GAGVSQTPSNKVTEKGKYVELRCDPISGHTALYWYRQSLGQGPEFLIYFQGTGAADDSGLPNDRFFAVRPEGSVSTLKIQRTERGDSAVYLCASSLRGGAGSYNSPLHFGNGTRLTVT.

This chain's CDR3 is CASSGGHNEQFF. CDR3 sequence (DNA): TGCGCCAGCAGCGGCGGTCACAATGAGCAGTTCTTC. The V gene is TRBV10-1, the J gene TRBJ2-1; D gene uncertain. CDR3 length: 12 amino acids. V dropped 6 bases and J dropped 5 bases, with 8 bases sitting between them. Germline CDR1 reads WNHNN; CDR2 reads SYGVQD (reference sequence).

The CDR3 DNA reads TGTGCCAGCAGCTTAGGGACAAGTCTCGATGGCTACACCTTC. The encoded protein is CASSLGTSLDGYTF. This rearrangement joins TRBV7-3 to TRBJ1-2; D perhaps matches TRBD1 (6 bases). The length of the CDR3 is 14 residues. In germline, CDR1 is SGHTA, CDR2 FQGTGA. Trimming left V 2 bases short and J 6 bases short, with 13 bases between.

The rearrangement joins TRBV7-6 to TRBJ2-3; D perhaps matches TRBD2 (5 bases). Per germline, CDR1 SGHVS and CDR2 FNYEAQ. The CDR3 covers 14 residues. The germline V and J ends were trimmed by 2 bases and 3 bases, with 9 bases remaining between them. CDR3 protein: CASSLSPGTDTQYF. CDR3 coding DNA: TGTGCCAGCAGCTTAAGCCCGGGGACAGATACGCAGTATTTT.

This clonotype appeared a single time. For the CDR3, the DNA is TGCAGTGCTAATCCGGGACTAGGAAAAAATGAGCAGTTCTTC. Its protein is CSANPGLGKNEQFF. The chain recombines TRBV20-1 with TRBJ2-1; 8 positions match TRBD2. Germline assignment: CDR1 DFQATT and CDR2 SNEGSKA (reference sequence). The CDR3 sequence is 14 residues long. Trimming at V came to 4 bases and at J to 7 bases, leaving 9 bases not matched to a gene.